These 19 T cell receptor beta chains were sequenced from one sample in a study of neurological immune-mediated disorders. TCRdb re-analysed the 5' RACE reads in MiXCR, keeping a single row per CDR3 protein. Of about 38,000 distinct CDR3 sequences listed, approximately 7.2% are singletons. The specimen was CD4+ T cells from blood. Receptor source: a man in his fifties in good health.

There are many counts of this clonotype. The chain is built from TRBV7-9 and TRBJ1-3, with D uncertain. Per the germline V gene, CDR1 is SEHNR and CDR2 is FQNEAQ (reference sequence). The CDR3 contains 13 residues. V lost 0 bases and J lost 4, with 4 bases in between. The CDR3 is CASSLAGGNTIYF. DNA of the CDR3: TGTGCCAGCAGCTTAGCAGGAGGAAACACCATATATTTT.

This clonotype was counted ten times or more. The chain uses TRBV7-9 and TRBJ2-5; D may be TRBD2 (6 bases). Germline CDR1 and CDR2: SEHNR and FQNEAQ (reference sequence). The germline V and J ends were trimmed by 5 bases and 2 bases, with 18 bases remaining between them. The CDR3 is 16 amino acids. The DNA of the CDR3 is TGTGCCAGCAGCCCCAGGCTTAGCGGTCTACAAGAGACCCAGTACTTC. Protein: CASSPRLSGLQETQYF.

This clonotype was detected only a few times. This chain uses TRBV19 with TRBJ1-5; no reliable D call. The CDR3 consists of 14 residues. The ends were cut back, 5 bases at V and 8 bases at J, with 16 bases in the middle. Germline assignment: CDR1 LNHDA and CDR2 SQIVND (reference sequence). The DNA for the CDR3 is TGTGCCAGTAGTGGCGTTGTTAGGTCGGAGCCCCAGCATTTT. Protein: CASSGVVRSEPQHF.

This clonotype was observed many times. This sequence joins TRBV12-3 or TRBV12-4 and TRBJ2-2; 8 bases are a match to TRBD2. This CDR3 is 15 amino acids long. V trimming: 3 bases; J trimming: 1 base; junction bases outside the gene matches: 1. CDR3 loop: CASSLTSENTGELFF. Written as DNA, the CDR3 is TGTGCCAGCAGTTTGACTAGCGAGAACACCGGGGAGCTGTTTTTT.

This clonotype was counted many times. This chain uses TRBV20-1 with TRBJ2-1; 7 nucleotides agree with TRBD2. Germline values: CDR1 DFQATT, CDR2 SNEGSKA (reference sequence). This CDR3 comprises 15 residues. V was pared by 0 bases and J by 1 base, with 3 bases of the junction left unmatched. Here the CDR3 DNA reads TGCAGTGCTAGAGATGGGGGGGGTTCCTACAATGAGCAGTTCTTC. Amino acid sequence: CSARDGGGSYNEQFF.

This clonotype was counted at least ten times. The CDR3 is CASSPRPNTEAFF. CDR3 bases: TGTGCCAGCAGCCCGCGACCGAACACTGAAGCTTTCTTT. The chain combines TRBV7-3 with TRBJ1-1; D is ambiguous. The CDR3 sequence is 13 residues long. Germline CDR1 reads SGHTA; CDR2 reads FQGTGA. V shed 5 bases and J shed 1 base, with 8 bases lying between them.

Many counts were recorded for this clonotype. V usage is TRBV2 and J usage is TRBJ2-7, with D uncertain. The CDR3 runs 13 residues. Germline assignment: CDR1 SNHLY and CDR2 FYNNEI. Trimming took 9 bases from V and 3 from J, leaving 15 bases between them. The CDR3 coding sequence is TGTGCCAGTCGCCGGGCAGGAAGCTACGAGCAGTACTTC. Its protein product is CASRRAGSYEQYF. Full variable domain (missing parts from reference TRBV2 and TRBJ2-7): EPEVTQTPSHQVTQMGQEVILRCVPISNHLYFYWYRQILGQKVEFLVSFYNNEISEKSEIFDDQFSVERPDGSNFTLKIRSTKLEDSAMYFCASRRAGSYEQYFGPGTRLTVT.

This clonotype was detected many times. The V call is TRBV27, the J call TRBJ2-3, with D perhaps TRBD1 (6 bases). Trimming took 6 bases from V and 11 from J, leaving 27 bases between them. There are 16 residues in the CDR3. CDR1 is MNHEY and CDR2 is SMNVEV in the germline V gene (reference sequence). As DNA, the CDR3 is TGTGCCAGCAGATATGCCACCGGGACAAGCAGCGGTGGGCAGTATTTT. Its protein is CASRYATGTSSGGQYF.

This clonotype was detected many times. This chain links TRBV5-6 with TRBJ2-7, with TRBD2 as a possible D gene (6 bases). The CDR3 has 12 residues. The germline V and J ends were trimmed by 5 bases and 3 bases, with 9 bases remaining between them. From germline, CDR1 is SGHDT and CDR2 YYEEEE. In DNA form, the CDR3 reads TGTGCCAGCAGTCGGGACTTCTACGAGCAGTACTTC. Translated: CASSRDFYEQYF.

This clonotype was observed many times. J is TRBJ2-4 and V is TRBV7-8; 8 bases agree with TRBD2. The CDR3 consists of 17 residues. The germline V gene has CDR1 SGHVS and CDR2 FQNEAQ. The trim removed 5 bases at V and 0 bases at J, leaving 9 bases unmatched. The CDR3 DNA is TGTGCCAGCAGCCCTCCGGGGGGGTGGGAAGCCAAAAACATTCAGTACTTC. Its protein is CASSPPGGWEAKNIQYF.

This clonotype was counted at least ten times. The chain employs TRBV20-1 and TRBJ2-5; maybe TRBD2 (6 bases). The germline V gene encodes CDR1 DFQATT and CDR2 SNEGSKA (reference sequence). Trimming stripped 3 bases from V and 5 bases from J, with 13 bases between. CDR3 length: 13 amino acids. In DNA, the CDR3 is TGCAGTGCTAGCTTGGGGGGTGGTGAGACCCAGTACTTC. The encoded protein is CSASLGGGETQYF.

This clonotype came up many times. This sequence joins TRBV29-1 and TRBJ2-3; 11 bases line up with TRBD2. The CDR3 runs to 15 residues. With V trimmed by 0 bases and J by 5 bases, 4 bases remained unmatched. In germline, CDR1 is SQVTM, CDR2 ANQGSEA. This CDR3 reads CSVEELAGVRDTQYF. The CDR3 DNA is TGCAGCGTTGAAGAACTAGCGGGAGTTCGAGATACGCAGTATTTT.

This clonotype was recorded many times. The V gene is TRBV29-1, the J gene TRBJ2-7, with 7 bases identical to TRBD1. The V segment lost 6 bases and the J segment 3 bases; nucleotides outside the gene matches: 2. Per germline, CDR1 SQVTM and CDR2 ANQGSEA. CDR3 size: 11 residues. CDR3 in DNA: TGCAGCGTAGGGACAGTCTACGAGCAGTACTTC. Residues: CSVGTVYEQYF.

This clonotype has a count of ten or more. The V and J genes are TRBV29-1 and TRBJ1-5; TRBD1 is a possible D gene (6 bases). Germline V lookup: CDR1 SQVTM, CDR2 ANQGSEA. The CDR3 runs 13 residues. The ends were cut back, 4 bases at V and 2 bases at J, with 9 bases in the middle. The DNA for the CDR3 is TGCAGCGTTGGGCCAGGGGGCAATCAGCCCCAGCATTTT. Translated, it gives CSVGPGGNQPQHF.

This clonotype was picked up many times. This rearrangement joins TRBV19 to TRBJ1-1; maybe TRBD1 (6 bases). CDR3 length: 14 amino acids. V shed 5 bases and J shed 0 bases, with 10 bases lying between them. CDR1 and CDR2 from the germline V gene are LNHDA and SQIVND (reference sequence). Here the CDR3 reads CASSPGQMNTEAFF. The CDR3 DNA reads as TGTGCCAGTAGTCCAGGACAGATGAACACTGAAGCTTTCTTT.

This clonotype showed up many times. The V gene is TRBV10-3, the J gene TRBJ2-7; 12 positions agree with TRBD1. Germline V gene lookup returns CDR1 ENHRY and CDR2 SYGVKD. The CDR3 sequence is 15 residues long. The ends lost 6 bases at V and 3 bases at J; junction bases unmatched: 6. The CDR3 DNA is TGTGCCATCAGCGGCGGGACAGGGGGCTACTACGAGCAGTACTTC. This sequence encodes CAISGGTGGYYEQYF.

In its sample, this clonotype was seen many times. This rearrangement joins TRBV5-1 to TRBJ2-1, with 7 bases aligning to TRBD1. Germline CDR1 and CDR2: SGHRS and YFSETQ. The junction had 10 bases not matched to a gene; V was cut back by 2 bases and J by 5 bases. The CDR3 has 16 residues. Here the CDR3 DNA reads TGCGCCAGCAGCTTTACAGGGGAAGCGCAGGACAATGAGCAGTTCTTC. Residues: CASSFTGEAQDNEQFF. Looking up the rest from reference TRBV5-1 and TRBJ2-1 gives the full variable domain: KAGVTQTPRYLIKTRGQQVTLSCSPISGHRSVSWYQQTPGQGLQFLFEYFSETQRNKGNFPGRFSGRQFSNSRSEMNVSTLELGDSALYLCASSFTGEAQDNEQFFGPGTRLTVL.

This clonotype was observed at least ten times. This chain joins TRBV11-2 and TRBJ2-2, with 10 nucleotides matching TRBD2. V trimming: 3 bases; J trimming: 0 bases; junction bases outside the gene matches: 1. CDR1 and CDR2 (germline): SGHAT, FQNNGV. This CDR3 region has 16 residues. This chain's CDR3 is CASSFTSGANTGELFF. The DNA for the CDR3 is TGTGCCAGCAGCTTTACTAGCGGGGCGAACACCGGGGAGCTGTTTTTT.

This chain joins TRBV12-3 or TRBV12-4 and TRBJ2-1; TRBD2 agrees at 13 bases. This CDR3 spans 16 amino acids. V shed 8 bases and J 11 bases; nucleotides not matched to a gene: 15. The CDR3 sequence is CASRRTSGSPPFKQFF. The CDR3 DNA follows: TGTGCCAGCCGACGGACTAGCGGGAGTCCCCCATTTAAGCAGTTCTTC.